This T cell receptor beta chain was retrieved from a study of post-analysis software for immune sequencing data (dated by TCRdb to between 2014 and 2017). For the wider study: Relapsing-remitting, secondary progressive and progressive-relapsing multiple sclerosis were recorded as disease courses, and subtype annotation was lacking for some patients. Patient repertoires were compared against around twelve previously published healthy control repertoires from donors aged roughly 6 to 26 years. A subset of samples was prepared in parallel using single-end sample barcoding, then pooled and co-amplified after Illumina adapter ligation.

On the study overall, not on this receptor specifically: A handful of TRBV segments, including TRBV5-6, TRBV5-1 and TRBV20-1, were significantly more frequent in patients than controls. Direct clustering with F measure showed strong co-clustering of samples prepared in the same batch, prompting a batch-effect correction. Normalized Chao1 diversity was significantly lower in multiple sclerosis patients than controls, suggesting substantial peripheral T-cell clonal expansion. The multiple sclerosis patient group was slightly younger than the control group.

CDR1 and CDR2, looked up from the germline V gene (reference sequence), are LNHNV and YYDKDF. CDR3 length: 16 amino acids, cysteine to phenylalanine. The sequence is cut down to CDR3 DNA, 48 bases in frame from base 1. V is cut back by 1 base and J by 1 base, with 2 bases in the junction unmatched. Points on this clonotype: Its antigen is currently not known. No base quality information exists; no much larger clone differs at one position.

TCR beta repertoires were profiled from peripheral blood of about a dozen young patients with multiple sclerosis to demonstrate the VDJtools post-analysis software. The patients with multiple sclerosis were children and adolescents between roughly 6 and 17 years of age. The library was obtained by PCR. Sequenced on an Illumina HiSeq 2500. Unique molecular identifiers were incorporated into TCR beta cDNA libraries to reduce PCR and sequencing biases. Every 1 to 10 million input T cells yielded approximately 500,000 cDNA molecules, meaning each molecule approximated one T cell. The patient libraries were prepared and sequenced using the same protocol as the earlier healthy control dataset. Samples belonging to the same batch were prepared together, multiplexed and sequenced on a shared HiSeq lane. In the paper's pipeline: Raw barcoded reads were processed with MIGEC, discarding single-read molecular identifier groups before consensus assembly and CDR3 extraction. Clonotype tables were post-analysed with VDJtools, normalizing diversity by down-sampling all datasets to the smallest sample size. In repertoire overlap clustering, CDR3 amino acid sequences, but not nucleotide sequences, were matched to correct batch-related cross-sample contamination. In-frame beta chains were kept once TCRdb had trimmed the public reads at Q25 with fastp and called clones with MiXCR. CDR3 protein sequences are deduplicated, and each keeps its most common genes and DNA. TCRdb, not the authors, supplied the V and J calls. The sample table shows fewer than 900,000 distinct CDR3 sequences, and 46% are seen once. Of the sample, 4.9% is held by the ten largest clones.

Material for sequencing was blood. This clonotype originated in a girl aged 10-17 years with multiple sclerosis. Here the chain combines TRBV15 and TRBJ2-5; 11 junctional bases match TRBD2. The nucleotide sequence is TGTGCCACCAGCAGAGGAGGACTAGCGGGCCAAGAGACCCAGTACTTC. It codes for CATSRGGLAGQETQYF.